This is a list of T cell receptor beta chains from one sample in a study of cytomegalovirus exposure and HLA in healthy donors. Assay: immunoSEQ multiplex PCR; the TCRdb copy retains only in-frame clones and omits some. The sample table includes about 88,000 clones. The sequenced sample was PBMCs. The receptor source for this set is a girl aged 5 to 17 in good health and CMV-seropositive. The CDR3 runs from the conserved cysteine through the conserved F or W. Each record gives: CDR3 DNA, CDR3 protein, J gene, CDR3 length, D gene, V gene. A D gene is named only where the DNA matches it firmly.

TGTGCCACCAGCCCCCGTCCTAACACCGGGGAGCTGTTTTTT	CATSPRPNTGELFF	TRBJ2-2	14	.	TRBV15
TGCGCCAGCAGCCAAGGCACGAACAGGGGGCGCAGGAATAATTCACCCCTCCACTTT	CASSQGTNRGRRNNSPLHF	TRBJ1-6	19	TRBD1	TRBV4-3
TGTGCCAGCAGCCAAGAAGACTTACGCATGAACACTGAAGCTTTCTTT	CASSQEDLRMNTEAFF	TRBJ1-1	16	.	TRBV14
TGTGCCTGGAGGGACAGCCCAAACATTCAGTACTTC	CAWRDSPNIQYF	TRBJ2-4	12	.	TRBV30
TGTGCCAGCTCACCACCGACCGGACAGGGTGAAAGTCGAAACACCATATATTTT	CASSPPTGQGESRNTIYF	TRBJ1-3	18	TRBD1	TRBV18
TGTGCTAGCAGCCAACGATCTTCTAGCGGGGGGGCAGTGGAGACCCAGTACTTC	CASSQRSSSGGAVETQYF	TRBJ2-5	18	TRBD2	TRBV7-7
TGTGCCAGCAGCCGAGCTAGCGCTTACAATGAGCAGTTCTTC	CASSRASAYNEQFF	TRBJ2-1	14	.	TRBV4-2
TGTGCCAGCAGGTACAACATGAACACTGAAGCTTTCTTT	CASRYNMNTEAFF	TRBJ1-1	13	.	TRBV27
TGCGCCAGCAGCTGGACTAGCGGGGCCGATACGCAGTATTTT	CASSWTSGADTQYF	TRBJ2-3	14	TRBD2	TRBV5-1
TGCGCCAGCAGCACCGGGACAGAAAATGAAAAACTGTTTTTT	CASSTGTENEKLFF	TRBJ1-4	14	TRBD1	TRBV5-1
TGTGCCAGCAGTTACTCTCAGACAGGGCAGTCACCCCTCCACTTT	CASSYSQTGQSPLHF	TRBJ1-6	15	TRBD1	TRBV6-6
TGTGCCAGCTCACCCTGGCAGGATAATTCACCCCTCCACTTT	CASSPWQDNSPLHF	TRBJ1-6	14	.	TRBV18
TGCGCCAGCAGTGACAGTCGCCAAGAGACCCAGTACTTC	CASSDSRQETQYF	TRBJ2-5	13	.	TRBV4-1
TGCGCCAGCAGCCAAGGGAGGGCGGCTGGAAACACCATATATTTT	CASSQGRAAGNTIYF	TRBJ1-3	15	.	TRBV4-3
TGCGCCAGCAGCTTTTCTCCCGACTCGGGTGAAAAACTGTTTTTT	CASSFSPDSGEKLFF	TRBJ1-4	15	.	TRBV5-1
TGCAGCGTTGCTCCGGGACACGGAGCTTTCTTT	CSVAPGHGAFF	TRBJ1-1	11	.	TRBV29-1
TGTGCCATCAGTGTGGGGCAACGGCCCACAGATACGCAGTATTTT	CAISVGQRPTDTQYF	TRBJ2-3	15	.	TRBV10-3